Listed below are T cell receptor beta chains from one sample, sequenced in a study of cytomegalovirus exposure and HLA in healthy donors. Using immunoSEQ multiplex PCR, the repertoire was profiled, and TCRdb retains in-frame clones only, with some absent. The sample shows 90,000 to 150,000 clones, about 73% of them seen only once. The sample taken for sequencing was PBMCs. These receptors originate from a woman aged 40 to 50 in good health and CMV-seropositive. The CDR3 runs from the conserved cysteine through the conserved F or W. A D gene is named only where the DNA matches it firmly. Clone size is given for some rows only: seen once, a few or many times, or a class if the clone is expanded.

clone_size	d_call	v_call	j_call	cdr3_nt	cdr3_aa
few	TRBD1	TRBV5-1	TRBJ1-5	TGCGCCAGCAGCTTCCTTCCAGGGGGCAGCAATCAGCCCCAGCATTTT	CASSFLPGGSNQPQHF
.	TRBD2	TRBV2	TRBJ2-3	TGTGCCGGGGGACTAGCGGGGACCTATAGCACAGATACGCAGTATTTT	CAGGLAGTYSTDTQYF
few	.	TRBV19	TRBJ1-2	TGTGCCAGTAGGGAGGGGTATGGCTACACCTTC	CASREGYGYTF
.	.	TRBV6-1	TRBJ2-7	TGTGCCAGCAGTGAACTCGCAGGAATCTACGAGCAGTACTTC	CASSELAGIYEQYF
.	.	TRBV19	TRBJ1-4	TGTGCCAGTAGTATGGGGAGCTCAGGTGAAAAACTGTTTTTT	CASSMGSSGEKLFF
.	.	TRBV4-3	TRBJ2-7	TGCGCCAGCAGCCAAGAACCTTTCCGCGGCACCTACGAGCAGTACTTC	CASSQEPFRGTYEQYF
.	.	TRBV6-5	TRBJ2-1	TGTGCCAGCAGTGGACTGGCGAGCTCCTACAATGAGCAGTTCTTC	CASSGLASSYNEQFF
.	.	TRBV13	TRBJ1-1	TGTGCCAGCATCTCTGGGGGGGGCGCGGGCACTGAAGCTTTCTTT	CASISGGGAGTEAFF
.	.	TRBV6-1	TRBJ1-2	TGTGCCAGCAGTCAGATAAGGACAGCTAACTATGGCTACACCTTC	CASSQIRTANYGYTF
.	.	TRBV2	TRBJ2-3	TGTGCCAGCAGTGAATTGCGGAGAGGATCCACAGATACGCAGTATTTT	CASSELRRGSTDTQYF
.	.	TRBV12-1	TRBJ2-1	TGTGCCAGCAGCTCCCTAGCGAGGTCCTACAATGAGCAGTTCTTC	CASSSLARSYNEQFF
.	.	TRBV29-1	TRBJ1-3	TGCAGCGCCTTGCCAGGAGGGGACACCATATATTTT	CSALPGGDTIYF
.	TRBD1	TRBV7-2	TRBJ1-3	TGTGCCAGCAGCTTAGGGGACAGCGACCGAAACACCATATATTTT	CASSLGDSDRNTIYF
.	TRBD1	TRBV2	TRBJ1-4	TGTGCCAGCAGTGGCTACAGGGGGCGAGGCGAAAAACTGTTTTTT	CASSGYRGRGEKLFF
.	TRBD1	TRBV5-8	TRBJ2-5	TGTGCCAGCAGCTCCTCAGGGGGCGTGGGAGAGACCCAGTACTTC	CASSSSGGVGETQYF
.	TRBD1	TRBV4-2	TRBJ1-2	TGTGCCAGCAGCCAAGGGGTTCACAGGGGAAACTATGGCTACACCTTC	CASSQGVHRGNYGYTF
.	TRBD2	TRBV6-5	TRBJ2-1	TGTGCCAGCAGGCCTAGGGGAGGGTCCTACAATGAGCAGTTCTTC	CASRPRGGSYNEQFF
few	.	TRBV19	TRBJ1-5	TGTGCCAGTAGTAATTTACCACAATATCAGCCCCAGCATTTT	CASSNLPQYQPQHF
.	TRBD2	TRBV7-8	TRBJ2-3	TGTGCCAGCAGCTTCGACCGACTAGCGGGGGGCCCCACAGATACGCAGTATTTT	CASSFDRLAGGPTDTQYF
.	TRBD1	TRBV5-4	TRBJ2-5	TGTGCCAGCAGCCATGACAGGGAAGGTGGGACCCAGTACTTC	CASSHDREGGTQYF
.	TRBD1	TRBV6-5	TRBJ1-1	TGTGCCAGCTCTATTCTACAGGGGGACACTGAAGCTTTCTTT	CASSILQGDTEAFF
.	.	TRBV4-3	TRBJ2-3	TGCGCCAGCAGCCAAGGGGCACACACAGATACGCAGTATTTT	CASSQGAHTDTQYF
.	.	TRBV5-6	TRBJ2-1	TGTGCCAGCCGACGTGGAGGTTCCATCTACAATGAGCAGTTCTTC	CASRRGGSIYNEQFF
few	TRBD1	TRBV5-8	TRBJ1-5	TGTGCCAGCAGCTTGGAACAGGGGTTCCAGCCCCAGCATTTT	CASSLEQGFQPQHF
.	.	TRBV6-5	TRBJ1-1	TGTGCCAGCAGTTATCAGGGGCGAAACACTGAAGCTTTCTTT	CASSYQGRNTEAFF
.	.	TRBV7-2	TRBJ1-4	TGTGCCAGCAGCTTTGGGTGGGGGGGCGATGAAAAACTGTTTTTT	CASSFGWGGDEKLFF
.	TRBD1	TRBV9	TRBJ2-3	TGTGCCAGCAGCACCCGGACAGGGAAAGCAGATACGCAGTATTTT	CASSTRTGKADTQYF
few	.	TRBV10-3	TRBJ2-6	TGTGCCATCAGTGCGAGCTCTGGGGCCAACGTCCTGACTTTC	CAISASSGANVLTF
.	.	TRBV5-1	TRBJ2-7	TGCGCCAGCAGCCCCGGAGGAGGGGGCGACGAGCAGTACTTC	CASSPGGGGDEQYF
.	.	TRBV6-5	TRBJ1-1	TGTGCCAGCACCCTCCGGGAAGGGGGGGACACTGAAGCTTTCTTT	CASTLREGGDTEAFF
.	.	TRBV13	TRBJ2-1	TGTGCCAGCAGCCCCCCCGGAGGCTACAATGAGCAGTTCTTC	CASSPPGGYNEQFF
.	.	TRBV7-9	TRBJ1-5	TGTGCCAGCAGCTCGACAGATAGCAATCAGCCCCAGCATTTT	CASSSTDSNQPQHF
.	.	TRBV9	TRBJ2-1	TGTGCCAGCAGCGTAGAGCCCGACAATGAGCAGTTCTTC	CASSVEPDNEQFF
.	.	TRBV2	TRBJ1-1	TGTGCCAGCAGGAGGGACTCCCGTTGGGCTGAAGCTTTCTTT	CASRRDSRWAEAFF
.	TRBD2	TRBV5-1	TRBJ2-5	TGCGCCAGCAGCTTGGCCGAGGGCGGGGGAGATTCAAAGACCCAGTACTTC	CASSLAEGGGDSKTQYF
.	.	TRBV9	TRBJ2-2	TGTGCCAGCTCACGAGGCGGTACCGGGGAGCTGTTTTTT	CASSRGGTGELFF
.	TRBD2	TRBV5-1	TRBJ2-7	TGCGCCAGCAGCTACGGACTGAGGAGGGAGGGCTACGAGCAGTACTTC	CASSYGLRREGYEQYF
.	.	TRBV18	TRBJ2-6	TGTGCCAGCTCACTGAGGGACACTGGGGCCAACGTCCTGACTTTC	CASSLRDTGANVLTF
.	TRBD1	TRBV27	TRBJ1-1	TGTGCCAGTCAAGTCAGGGGGAGCACTGAAGCTTTCTTT	CASQVRGSTEAFF
.	TRBD1	TRBV6-5	TRBJ1-2	TGTGCCAGCAGTTACTTGGGGGGACAGTATGGCTACACCTTC	CASSYLGGQYGYTF
.	TRBD2	TRBV19	TRBJ2-7	TGTGCCAGTAGTAGAAGCGGGGGGCCCTACGAGCAGTACTTC	CASSRSGGPYEQYF
few	.	TRBV11-1	TRBJ2-6	TGTGCCAGCTCCAGGGGCCGCGGGCCCTCTGGGGCCAACGTCCTGACTTTC	CASSRGRGPSGANVLTF
.	.	TRBV6-6	TRBJ1-2	TGTGCCAGCAGTTTACCGGGACAACATGGCTACACCTTC	CASSLPGQHGYTF
.	.	TRBV4-3	TRBJ1-1	TGCGCCAGCAGCCAAGATGGCACAGGACCAAGTGCTGAAGCTTTCTTT	CASSQDGTGPSAEAFF
.	.	TRBV9	TRBJ1-1	TGTGCCAGCAGCCCGCGACAGGTTTCATACACTGAAGCTTTCTTT	CASSPRQVSYTEAFF
.	TRBD2	TRBV4-2	TRBJ2-3	TGTGCCAGCAGCCAGGGACTAGCGGGGGGGACAGATACGCAGTATTTT	CASSQGLAGGTDTQYF
.	TRBD2	TRBV9	TRBJ2-7	TGTGCCAGCAGCGTACAAGCGGGGGGGACCTACGAGCAGTACTTC	CASSVQAGGTYEQYF